Listed below are T cell receptor beta chains from one sample, sequenced in a study of T cell repertoires in cytomegalovirus infection. The antigens these receptors bind are not known. Via MiXCR, TCRdb re-called the reads, giving one row per CDR3 protein. The table records 750,000 to 950,000 distinct CDR3 sequences, almost 30% of them present only once. This specimen was cultured CD8+ T cells from PBMCs, taken from culture after CMV antigen stimulation. These receptors came from a human donor in good health (CMV status not recorded). Some clones in this sample may be carry-over from other donors' samples. The CDR3 runs from the conserved cysteine through the conserved F or W. Each record gives: V gene, clone size, D gene, J gene, CDR3 DNA, CDR3 protein. A D gene is named only where the DNA matches it firmly. Expanded clones are given a class, and other clones once, few, many or no size at all.

TRBV7-8,many,-,TRBJ2-6,TGTGCCAGCAGCCCGTACGGGGGCGCGGTAGTTGTGTCTGGGGCCAACGTCCTGACTTTC,CASSPYGGAVVVSGANVLTF
TRBV12-5,-,TRBD1,TRBJ1-1,TGTGCTAGTGGCTCAAATGAACAGGGGGAAATGGGCACTGAAGCTTTCTTT,CASGSNEQGEMGTEAFF
TRBV4-1,few,-,TRBJ2-2,TGCGCCAGCAGCCAAGAAGGACAGTACACCGGGGAGCTGTTTTTT,CASSQEGQYTGELFF
TRBV3-1,once,-,TRBJ2-1,TGTGCCAGCAGCCAAGTTCCAGGTGACGGGGGATCATACAATGAGCAGTTCTTC,CASSQVPGDGGSYNEQFF
TRBV12-3/TRBV12-4,-,-,TRBJ1-5,TGTGCCAGCAGTTTAGCAGGGACCGCGATGGCCCAGCCCCAGCATTTT,CASSLAGTAMAQPQHF
TRBV19,once,-,TRBJ1-1,TGTGCCAGTAGTAACCTGGGCGGGGGCGTTGCTGAAGCTTTCTTT,CASSNLGGGVAEAFF
TRBV4-1,-,-,TRBJ2-5,TGCGCCAGCAGCCAAGAGAGGTTGGGGGGCCAAGAGACCCAGTACTTC,CASSQERLGGQETQYF
TRBV28,few,-,TRBJ1-4,TGTGCCAGCAGCCCCCCCGGGGGGGCCATAGGTGAAAAACTGTTTTTT,CASSPPGGAIGEKLFF
TRBV2,-,TRBD2,TRBJ2-3,TGTGCCAGCAGTGCGAGACTAGCGGGGCACACAGATACGCAGTATTTT,CASSARLAGHTDTQYF
TRBV11-2,few,-,TRBJ1-1,TGTGCCAGCAGCTTAGGGTCGAGGGTGTACGCTTTCTTT,CASSLGSRVYAFF